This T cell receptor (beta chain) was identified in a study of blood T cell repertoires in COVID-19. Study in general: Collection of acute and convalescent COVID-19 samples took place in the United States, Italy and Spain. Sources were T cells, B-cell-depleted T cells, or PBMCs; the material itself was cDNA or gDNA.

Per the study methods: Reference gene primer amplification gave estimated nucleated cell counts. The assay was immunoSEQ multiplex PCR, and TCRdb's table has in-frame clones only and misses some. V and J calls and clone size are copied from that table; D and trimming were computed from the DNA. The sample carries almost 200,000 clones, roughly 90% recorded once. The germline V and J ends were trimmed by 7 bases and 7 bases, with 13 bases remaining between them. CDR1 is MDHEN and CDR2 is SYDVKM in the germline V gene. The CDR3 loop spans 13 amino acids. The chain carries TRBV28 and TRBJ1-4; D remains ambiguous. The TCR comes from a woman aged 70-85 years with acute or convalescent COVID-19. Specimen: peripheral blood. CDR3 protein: CASMATRSEKLFF. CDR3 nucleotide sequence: TGTGCCAGCATGGCTACTAGGAGTGAAAAACTGTTTTTT.